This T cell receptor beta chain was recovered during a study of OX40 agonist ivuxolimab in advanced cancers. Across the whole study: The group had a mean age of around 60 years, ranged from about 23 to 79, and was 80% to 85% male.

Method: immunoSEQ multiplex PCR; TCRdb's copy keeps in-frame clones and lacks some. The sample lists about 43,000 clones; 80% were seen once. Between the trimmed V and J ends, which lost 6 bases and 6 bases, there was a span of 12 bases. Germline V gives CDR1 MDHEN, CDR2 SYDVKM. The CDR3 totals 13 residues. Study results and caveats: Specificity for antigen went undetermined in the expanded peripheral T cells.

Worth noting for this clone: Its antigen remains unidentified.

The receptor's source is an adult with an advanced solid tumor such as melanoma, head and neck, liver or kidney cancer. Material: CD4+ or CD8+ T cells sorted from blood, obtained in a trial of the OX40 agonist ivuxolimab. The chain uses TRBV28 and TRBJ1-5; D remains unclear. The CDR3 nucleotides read TGTGCCAGCAGGGGCAGTATCTTTCAGCCCCAGCATTTT. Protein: CASRGSIFQPQHF.